The source of this T cell receptor beta chain is a study of blood T cell repertoires in COVID-19. On the study more broadly: The origin of the acute and convalescent COVID-19 samples was the United States, Italy and Spain. In each case, the material was cDNA or gDNA derived from T cells, B-cell-depleted T cells, or PBMCs.

Per the authors' pipeline: Estimates of nucleated cell counts were drawn from the amplification of reference gene primers. Repertoires were generated with immunoSEQ multiplex PCR, while TCRdb's copy carries only in-frame clones and drops some. D and trimming were read from the DNA, whereas the V and J calls and clone size are those reported in that table. The sample carries about 260,000 clones, 75% to 90% recorded once. Germline CDR1 reads KGHDR; CDR2 reads SFDVKD. The CDR3 spans 19 residues. With 3 bases removed from V and 1 base from J, the gap between germline ends came to 21 bases. This receptor was identified in a human donor in a cohort sampled during active COVID-19. Sequencing input: peripheral blood. V gene TRBV24-1 combines with J gene TRBJ2-1, with D perhaps TRBD2 (6 bases). In nucleotides, the CDR3 is TGTGCCACCAGTGATAGAAGGGCCGGGACTGCATCATCCTACAATGAGCAGTTCTTC. Its translation: CATSDRRAGTASSYNEQFF.